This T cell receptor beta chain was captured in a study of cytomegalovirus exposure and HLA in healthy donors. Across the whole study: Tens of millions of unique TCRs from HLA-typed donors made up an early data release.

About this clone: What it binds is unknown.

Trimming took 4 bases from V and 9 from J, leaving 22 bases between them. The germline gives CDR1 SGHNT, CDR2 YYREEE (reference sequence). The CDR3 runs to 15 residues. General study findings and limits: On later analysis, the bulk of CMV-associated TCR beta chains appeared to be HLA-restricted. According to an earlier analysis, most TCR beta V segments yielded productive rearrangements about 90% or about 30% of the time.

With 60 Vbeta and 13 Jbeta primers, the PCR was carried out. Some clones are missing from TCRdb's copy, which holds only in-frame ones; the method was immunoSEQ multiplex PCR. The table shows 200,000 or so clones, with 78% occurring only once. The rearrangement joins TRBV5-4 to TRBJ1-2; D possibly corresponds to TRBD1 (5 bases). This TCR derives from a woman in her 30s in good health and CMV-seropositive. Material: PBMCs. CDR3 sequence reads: CASSTLTDPKRSYTF. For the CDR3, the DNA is TGTGCCAGCAGCACCCTGACAGACCCTAAGAGAAGCTACACCTTC.